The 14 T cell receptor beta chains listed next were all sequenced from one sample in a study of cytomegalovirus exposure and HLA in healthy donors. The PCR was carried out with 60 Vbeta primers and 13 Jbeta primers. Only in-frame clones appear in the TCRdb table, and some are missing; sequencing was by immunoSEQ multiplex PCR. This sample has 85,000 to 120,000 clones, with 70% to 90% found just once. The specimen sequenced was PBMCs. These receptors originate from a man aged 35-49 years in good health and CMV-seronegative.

The CDR3 sequence is CASSQSPQGSDNQPQHF. Here the CDR3 DNA reads TGCGCCAGCAGCCAATCCCCCCAGGGCAGTGATAATCAGCCCCAGCATTTT. V and J are TRBV4-1 and TRBJ1-5; D is perhaps TRBD1 (5 bases). Between the trimmed V and J ends, which lost 2 bases and 4 bases, there was a span of 18 bases. Germline lookup yields CDR1 MGHRA and CDR2 YSYEKL. This CDR3 is 17 amino acids long.

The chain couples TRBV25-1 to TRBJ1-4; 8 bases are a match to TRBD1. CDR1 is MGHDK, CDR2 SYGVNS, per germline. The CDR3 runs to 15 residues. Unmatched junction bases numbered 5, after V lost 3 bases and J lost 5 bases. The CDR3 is CASSDHRDRNEKLFF. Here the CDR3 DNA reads TGTGCCAGCAGTGATCACCGGGACAGGAATGAAAAACTGTTTTTT.

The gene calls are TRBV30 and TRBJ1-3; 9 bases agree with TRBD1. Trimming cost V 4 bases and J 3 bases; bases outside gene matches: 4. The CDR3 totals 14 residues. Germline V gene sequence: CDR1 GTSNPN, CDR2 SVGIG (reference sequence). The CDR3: CAWMADRGGNTIYF. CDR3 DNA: TGTGCCTGGATGGCGGACAGGGGTGGAAACACCATATATTTT.

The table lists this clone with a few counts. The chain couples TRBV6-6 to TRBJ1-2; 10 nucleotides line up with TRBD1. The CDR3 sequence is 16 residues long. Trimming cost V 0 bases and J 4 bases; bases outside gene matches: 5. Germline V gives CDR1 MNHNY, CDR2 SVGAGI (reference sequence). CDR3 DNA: TGTGCCAGCAGTTACTCGCGGACAGGGGGTGGCTATGGCTACACCTTC. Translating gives CASSYSRTGGGYGYTF.

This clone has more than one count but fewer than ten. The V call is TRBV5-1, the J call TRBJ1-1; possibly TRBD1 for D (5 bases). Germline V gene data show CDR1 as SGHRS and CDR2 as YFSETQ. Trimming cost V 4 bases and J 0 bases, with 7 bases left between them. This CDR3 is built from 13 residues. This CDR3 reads CASSLDMNTEAFF. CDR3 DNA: TGCGCCAGCAGCCTGGACATGAACACTGAAGCTTTCTTT.

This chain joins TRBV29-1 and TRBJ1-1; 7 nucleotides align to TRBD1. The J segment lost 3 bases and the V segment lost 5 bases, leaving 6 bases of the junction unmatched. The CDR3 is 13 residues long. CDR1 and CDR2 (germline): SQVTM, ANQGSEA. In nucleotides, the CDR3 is TGCAGCGTTAGGACAGGATGGGACACTGAAGCTTTCTTT. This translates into CSVRTGWDTEAFF.

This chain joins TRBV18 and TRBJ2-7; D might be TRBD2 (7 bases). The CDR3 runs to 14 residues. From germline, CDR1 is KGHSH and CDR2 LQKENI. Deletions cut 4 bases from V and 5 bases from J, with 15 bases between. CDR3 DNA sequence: TGTGCCAGCTCACGCGCTGCGGGGGCCCACGAGCAGTACTTC. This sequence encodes CASSRAAGAHEQYF. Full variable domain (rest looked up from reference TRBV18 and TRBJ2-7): NAGVMQNPRHLVRRRGQEARLRCSPMKGHSHVYWYRQLPEEGLKFMVYLQKENIIDESGMPKERFSAEFPKEGPSILRIQQVVRGDSAAYFCASSRAAGAHEQYFGPGTRLTVT.

The CDR3: CAWSSDRLKQFF. DNA of the CDR3: TGTGCCTGGAGTAGTGACAGACTGAAGCAGTTCTTC. The chain uses TRBV30 and TRBJ2-1, with a weak D call TRBD1 (5 bases). V dropped 2 bases and J dropped 11 bases, with 13 bases sitting between them. This CDR3 is built from 12 residues. The V gene's germline CDR1 is GTSNPN and CDR2 SVGIG (reference sequence).

In DNA, the CDR3 is TGTGCCAGCAGCTGGGACAGGGAGAGCACAGATACGCAGTATTTT. Translated, it gives CASSWDRESTDTQYF. This chain uses TRBV5-6 with TRBJ2-3, with TRBD1 matching over 9 bases. The CDR3 spans 15 residues. Germline V gene sequence: CDR1 SGHDT, CDR2 YYEEEE. The J segment lost 0 bases and the V segment lost 3 bases, leaving 2 bases of the junction unmatched.

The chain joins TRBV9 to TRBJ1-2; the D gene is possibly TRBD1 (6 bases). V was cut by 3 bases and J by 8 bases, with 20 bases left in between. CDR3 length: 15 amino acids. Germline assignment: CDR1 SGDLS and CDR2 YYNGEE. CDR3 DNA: TGTGCCAGCAGCGCGGCTCAGACAGGTCTGTGGGGCTACACCTTC. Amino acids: CASSAAQTGLWGYTF.

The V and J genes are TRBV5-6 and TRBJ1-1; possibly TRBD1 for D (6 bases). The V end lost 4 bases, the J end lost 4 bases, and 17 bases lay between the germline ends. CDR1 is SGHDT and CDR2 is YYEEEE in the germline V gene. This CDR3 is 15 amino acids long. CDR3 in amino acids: CASSPLGGRSTEAFF. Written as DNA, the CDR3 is TGTGCCAGCAGCCCTCTCGGGGGGCGGAGCACTGAAGCTTTCTTT. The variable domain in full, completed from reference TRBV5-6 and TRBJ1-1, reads DAGVTQSPTHLIKTRGQQVTLRCSPKSGHDTVSWYQQALGQGPQFIFQYYEEEERQRGNFPDRFSGHQFPNYSSELNVNALLLGDSALYLCASSPLGGRSTEAFFGQGTRLTVV.

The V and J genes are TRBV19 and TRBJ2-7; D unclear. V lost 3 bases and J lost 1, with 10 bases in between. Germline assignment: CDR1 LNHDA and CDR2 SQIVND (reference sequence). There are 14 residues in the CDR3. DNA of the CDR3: TGTGCCAGTAGTATTGGCGGTAATTCCTACGAGCAGTACTTC. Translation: CASSIGGNSYEQYF.

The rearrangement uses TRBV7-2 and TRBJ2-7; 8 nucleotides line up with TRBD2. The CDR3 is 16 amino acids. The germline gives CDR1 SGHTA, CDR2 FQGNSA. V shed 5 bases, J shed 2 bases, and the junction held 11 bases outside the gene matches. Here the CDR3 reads CASSPTGGDSTYEQYF. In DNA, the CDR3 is TGTGCCAGCAGCCCGACGGGGGGGGATAGTACCTACGAGCAGTACTTC.

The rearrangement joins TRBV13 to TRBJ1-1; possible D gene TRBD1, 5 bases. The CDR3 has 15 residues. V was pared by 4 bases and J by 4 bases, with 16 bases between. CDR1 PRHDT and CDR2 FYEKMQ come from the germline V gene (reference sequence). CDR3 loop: CASSSIDNQGTEAFF. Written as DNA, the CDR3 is TGTGCCAGCAGCTCCATAGATAACCAGGGCACTGAAGCTTTCTTT.